This is a list of T cell receptor beta chains from one sample in a study of blood T cell repertoires in COVID-19. Data came from immunoSEQ multiplex PCR; TCRdb stores just in-frame clones and leaves some out. The table has 150,000 to 200,000 clones, approximately 82% seen once. Sequencing was done on a sample of peripheral blood. These receptors came from a human donor with acute or convalescent COVID-19. The donor label of this sample is uncertain. CDR3s include the opening cysteine and the closing phenylalanine or tryptophan. A D gene is named only where the DNA matches it firmly.

j_call: TRBJ1-2
d_call: TRBD1
v_call: TRBV28
cdr3_aa: CASSLKDRFNYGYTF
cdr3_nt: TGTGCCAGCAGCTTAAAGGACAGGTTTAACTATGGCTACACCTTC

j_call: TRBJ1-2
d_call: TRBD1
v_call: TRBV27
cdr3_aa: CASSLTGTGGLYGYTF
cdr3_nt: TGTGCCAGCAGTTTAACCGGGACAGGGGGCCTCTATGGCTACACCTTC

j_call: TRBJ1-6
d_call: TRBD1
v_call: TRBV27
cdr3_aa: CASRGQGVSSPLHF
cdr3_nt: TGTGCCAGCAGAGGACAGGGTGTTAGTTCACCCCTCCACTTT

j_call: TRBJ2-7
d_call: TRBD1
v_call: TRBV6-6
cdr3_aa: CASSYSPGQGDEQYF
cdr3_nt: TGTGCCAGCAGTTACTCCCCGGGACAGGGAGACGAGCAGTACTTC

j_call: TRBJ2-5
d_call: TRBD1
v_call: TRBV6-5
cdr3_aa: CASSYTTGGQETQYF
cdr3_nt: TGTGCCAGCAGTTACACAACAGGGGGCCAAGAGACCCAGTACTTC

j_call: TRBJ1-1
d_call: -
v_call: TRBV7-2
cdr3_aa: CASSLQGNTEAFF
cdr3_nt: TGTGCCAGCAGCTTACAGGGGAACACTGAAGCTTTCTTT

j_call: TRBJ2-7
d_call: TRBD1
v_call: TRBV28
cdr3_aa: CASSRSRGQRYEQYF
cdr3_nt: TGTGCCAGCAGTCGGTCACGGGGACAGCGCTACGAGCAGTACTTC

j_call: TRBJ2-1
d_call: TRBD2
v_call: TRBV11-1
cdr3_aa: CASSLARGLAGIYNEQFF
cdr3_nt: TGTGCCAGCAGCTTAGCGCGCGGACTAGCGGGAATCTACAATGAGCAGTTCTTC

j_call: TRBJ2-1
d_call: TRBD2
v_call: TRBV7-9
cdr3_aa: CASSLTSGYNEQFF
cdr3_nt: TGTGCCAGCAGCTTAACTAGCGGGTACAATGAGCAGTTCTTC

j_call: TRBJ2-3
d_call: -
v_call: TRBV21-1
cdr3_aa: CASTFTDTQYF
cdr3_nt: TGTGCCAGCACCTTCACAGATACGCAGTATTTT

j_call: TRBJ2-1
d_call: -
v_call: TRBV9
cdr3_aa: CASSVVPGVYNEQFF
cdr3_nt: TGTGCCAGCAGCGTAGTACCGGGTGTGTACAATGAGCAGTTCTTC

j_call: TRBJ1-6
d_call: -
v_call: TRBV5-1
cdr3_aa: CASSLDVGQGSPLHF
cdr3_nt: TGCGCCAGCAGCTTGGATGTGGGGCAAGGTTCACCCCTCCACTTT